The 3 T cell receptor beta chains below come from one sample, sequenced in a study of spatial heterogeneity in lung cancer. Notes on the study in general: Counts of expanded alpha and beta TCRs within tumors tracked the tumor nonsynonymous mutation count.

Using its own MiXCR run on the 5' RACE reads, TCRdb lists one record per CDR3 protein. The profile covers 9,500 or so distinct CDR3 sequences, with approximately 15% appearing a single time and roughly an eighth taken by the ten largest. The time point denotes: sample taken at primary tumor resection. Antigens for these TCRs are unknown. This material consisted of lung tumor tissue, taken at surgery. All receptors come from a male donor with early-stage non-small cell lung cancer.

This clonotype was seen many times. The chain's CDR3 is CASSSGLATDTQYF. The CDR3, as DNA: TGTGCCAGCAGCTCGGGACTAGCGACAGATACGCAGTATTTT. J is TRBJ2-3 and V is TRBV7-3; 10 bases agree with TRBD2. With 4 bases clipped from V and 3 bases from J, the junction kept 1 base outside the gene matches. The CDR3 sequence is 14 residues long. Germline values: CDR1 SGHTA, CDR2 FQGTGA.

This sequence joins TRBV6-2 or TRBV6-3 and TRBJ2-1, with D unclear. V was pared by 3 bases and J by 6 bases, with 12 bases between. The CDR3 runs 14 residues. Germline CDR1 is MNHEY and CDR2 is SVGEGT. The CDR3: CASSYSTTPNEQFF. For the CDR3, the DNA is TGTGCCAGCAGTTATTCCACCACCCCCAATGAGCAGTTCTTC.

The chain links TRBV12-3 or TRBV12-4 to TRBJ1-1, with D unclear. CDR3 length equals 14 residues. Trimming stripped 1 base from V and 4 bases from J, with 10 bases between. The CDR3 DNA reads as TGTGCCAGCAGTTTAGTCCCGTTGGGCACTGAAGCTTTCTTT. This encodes CASSLVPLGTEAFF.